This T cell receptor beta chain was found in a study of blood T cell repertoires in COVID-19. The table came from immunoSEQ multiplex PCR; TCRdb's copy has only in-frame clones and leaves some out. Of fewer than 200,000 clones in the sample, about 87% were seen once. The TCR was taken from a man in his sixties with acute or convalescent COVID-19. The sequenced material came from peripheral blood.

CDR3 sequence: CASSLYRGKGEKLFF. Written as DNA, the CDR3 is TGTGCCAGCAGCCTGTACAGGGGAAAGGGAGAAAAACTGTTTTTT. The rearrangement joins TRBV11-3 to TRBJ1-4; TRBD1 agrees at 7 bases. J lost 8 bases, V lost 5 bases, and 11 bases had no gene match. Per germline, CDR1 SGHNT and CDR2 YENEEA. The CDR3 sequence is 15 residues long.